The next 32 T cell receptor beta chains were all read from a single sample in a study of T cell responses to AZD1222 COVID-19 vaccine. Profiled with immunoSEQ multiplex PCR; TCRdb holds only in-frame clones, not every one. The sample holds some 80,000 clones; about nine tenths are singletons and the top ten take 5% to 6%. This material consisted of peripheral blood, taken on day 0 of AZD1222 vaccination. These receptors were collected from an adult in good health.

The CDR3, as DNA: TGTGCCAGCTCAAAGGGACAGGGGGATAATCAGCCCCAGCATTTT. It is translated as CASSKGQGDNQPQHF. The chain links TRBV18 to TRBJ1-5; 11 bases fit TRBD1. Germline CDR1 is KGHSH and CDR2 is LQKENI. This CDR3 is built from 15 residues. J lost 4 bases, V lost 5 bases, and 4 bases had no gene match.

The gene calls are TRBV19 and TRBJ2-1, with TRBD1 matching over 11 bases. Trimming removed 5 bases from V and 7 bases from J; junction bases left unmatched: 7. The CDR3 extends over 15 amino acids. Per the germline V gene, CDR1 is LNHDA and CDR2 is SQIVND (reference sequence). The CDR3 is CASSVGQGARNEQFF. The DNA of the CDR3 is TGTGCCAGTAGTGTCGGACAGGGGGCTCGTAATGAGCAGTTCTTC. The entire variable domain, with the rest obtained from reference TRBV19 and TRBJ2-1, is as follows: DGGITQSPKYLFRKEGQNVTLSCEQNLNHDAMYWYRQDPGQGLRLIYYSQIVNDFQKGDIAEGYSVSREKKESFPLTVTSAQKNPTAFYLCASSVGQGARNEQFFGPGTRLTVL.

J is TRBJ2-2 and V is TRBV5-5; 7 nucleotides align to TRBD1. This CDR3 has 18 residues. The V gene's germline CDR1 is SGHKS and CDR2 YYEKEE (reference sequence). V dropped 4 bases and J dropped 0; count of bases not matched to a gene: 12. The CDR3 sequence is CASSIQISTGPNTGELFF. The CDR3 DNA reads TGTGCCAGCAGCATACAAATATCGACAGGGCCGAACACCGGGGAGCTGTTTTTT.

This chain uses TRBV19 with TRBJ1-2, with TRBD1 matching over 9 bases. The ends lost 7 bases at V and 7 bases at J; junction bases unmatched: 13. The germline V gene has CDR1 LNHDA and CDR2 SQIVND (reference sequence). The CDR3 is made up of 15 amino acids. CDR3 in amino acids: CASTPREQGAFGYTF. The CDR3 DNA is TGTGCCAGTACCCCACGGGAACAGGGGGCTTTTGGCTACACCTTC.

CDR3 coding DNA: TGCGCCAGCAGCCAAGTCTTCGGGGACAGCGTCCTGTATGGCTACACCTTC. It codes for CASSQVFGDSVLYGYTF. The chain links TRBV4-1 to TRBJ1-2; the match to TRBD1 covers 7 bases. The length of the CDR3 is 17 residues. The germline gives CDR1 MGHRA, CDR2 YSYEKL. The J segment lost 5 bases and the V segment lost 1 base, leaving 13 bases of the junction unmatched.

V gene TRBV4-1 combines with J gene TRBJ2-2, with 7 bases lining up with TRBD1. Germline V CDR1 and CDR2: MGHRA, YSYEKL. This CDR3 is built from 18 residues. Trimming at V came to 8 bases and at J to 6 bases, leaving 21 bases not matched to a gene. The CDR3 DNA reads as TGCGCCAGCCGAACAGGGGAACTTCCGAGGGGACAACCCGGGGAGCTGTTTTTT. Translating it yields CASRTGELPRGQPGELFF.

The sample holds a few counts of this clone. The chain joins TRBV6-4 to TRBJ2-3, with D perhaps TRBD2 (6 bases). The germline V gene has CDR1 MRHNA and CDR2 SNTAGT. The CDR3 extends over 14 amino acids. Trimming pared 4 bases from V and 6 bases from J, leaving 14 bases between. Written as DNA, the CDR3 is TGTGCCAGCAGTGTAAGAGCTAGCGTGGATACGCAGTATTTT. Its protein is CASSVRASVDTQYF.

The gene calls are TRBV5-1 and TRBJ2-7; the match to TRBD1 covers 7 bases. The V gene's germline CDR1 is SGHRS and CDR2 YFSETQ. This CDR3 is built from 13 residues. With 5 bases clipped from V and 6 bases from J, the junction kept 8 bases outside the gene matches. CDR3 protein: CASSSPGQPEQYF. The CDR3 region has the DNA TGCGCCAGCAGTTCCCCGGGACAGCCCGAGCAGTACTTC.

V and J are TRBV4-2 and TRBJ1-4; D uncertain. This CDR3 is 17 amino acids long. The germline V and J ends were trimmed by 0 bases and 4 bases, with 15 bases remaining between them. CDR1 and CDR2 from the germline V gene are LGHNA and YNFKEQ. As DNA, the CDR3 is TGTGCCAGCAGCCAAGATTCGGCAGGAAATCTTAATGAAAAACTGTTTTTT. Encoded protein: CASSQDSAGNLNEKLFF.

V and J are TRBV15 and TRBJ1-1; D unresolved. Germline CDR1 is LNHNV and CDR2 is YYDKDF (reference sequence). V was shortened by 5 bases and J by 1 base, with 14 bases between the two germline ends. CDR3 length: 15 amino acids. The CDR3 loop reads CATSHASNRNTEAFF. Here the CDR3 DNA reads TGTGCCACCAGCCATGCCTCGAACAGGAACACTGAAGCTTTCTTT.

The chain combines TRBV21-1 with TRBJ2-4; the table's D gene call, TRBD2, was not cross checked with the DNA. TRBV21-1 is deemed a pseudogene. The CDR3 contains 13 residues. The CDR3 sequence is CASSKRTGSIQYF. CDR3 DNA: TGTGCCAGCAGCAAACGGACCGGGAGCATTCAGTACTTC.

This clone turned up a few times. This sequence joins TRBV9 and TRBJ1-2; no reliable D call. The CDR3 has 13 residues. In germline, CDR1 is SGDLS, CDR2 YYNGEE. Deletions cut 6 bases from V and 5 bases from J, with 14 bases between. Here the CDR3 DNA reads TGTGCCAGCACCCCAGATTTGGGGTATGGCTACACCTTC. Residues: CASTPDLGYGYTF.

This clone has a single count. CDR3 in amino acids: CASRGHSGNYGYTF. In DNA, the CDR3 is TGTGCCAGCAGGGGACATTCGGGGAACTATGGCTACACCTTC. The chain uses TRBV6-5 and TRBJ1-2; D might be TRBD1 (6 bases). The CDR3 length is 14 residues. V lost 6 bases and J lost 2, with 13 bases in between. Looked up from germline, CDR1 is MNHEY and CDR2 is SVGAGI.

V gene TRBV7-9 combines with J gene TRBJ2-4; TRBD1 is a possible D gene (5 bases). The germline CDR1 and CDR2 sequences are SEHNR and FQNEAQ (reference sequence). The length of the CDR3 is 14 residues. Trimming removed 1 base at V and 1 base at J, with 5 bases between. The CDR3 DNA reads as TGTGCCAGCAGCTTAGAGGGGGCCAAAAACATTCAGTACTTC. As protein: CASSLEGAKNIQYF.

This chain joins TRBV6-4 and TRBJ2-2, with D possibly TRBD1 on 7 matching bases. Germline V lookup: CDR1 MRHNA, CDR2 SNTAGT. Trimming left V 0 bases short and J 1 base short, with 15 bases between. This CDR3 has 18 amino acids. The CDR3 region has the DNA TGTGCCAGCAGTGACTCACCGGAGGGGGCAGGGAACACCGGGGAGCTGTTTTTT. It is translated as CASSDSPEGAGNTGELFF.

This chain joins TRBV7-9 and TRBJ2-2; tentative D call: TRBD1 (6 bases). Germline CDR1 is SEHNR and CDR2 is FQNEAQ (reference sequence). The germline V and J ends were trimmed by 3 bases and 4 bases, with 9 bases remaining between them. The length of the CDR3 is 14 residues. In nucleotides, the CDR3 is TGTGCCAGCAGCTTCGTGGGGGCCACCGGGGAGCTGTTTTTT. Translation gives CASSFVGATGELFF.

The chain is built from TRBV4-1 and TRBJ2-1, with D tentatively TRBD1 or TRBD2 (6 bases each). Germline V CDR1 and CDR2: MGHRA, YSYEKL. This CDR3 is 12 amino acids long. Trimming took off 5 bases at V and 7 bases at J, with 9 bases between the two ends. Here the CDR3 reads CASSKGGNEQFF. The DNA of the CDR3 is TGCGCCAGCAGCAAGGGGGGAAATGAGCAGTTCTTC.

The gene calls are TRBV20-1 and TRBJ1-2; D gene unclear. Deletions cut 1 base from V and 5 bases from J, with 5 bases between. The CDR3 loop spans 11 amino acids. Germline V gene sequence: CDR1 DFQATT, CDR2 SNEGSKA (reference sequence). The CDR3 DNA sequence: TGCAGTGCTAGAGGGGTTTATGGCTACACCTTC. Its protein product is CSARGVYGYTF.

This chain joins TRBV15 and TRBJ1-3; 12 bases line up with TRBD1. The CDR3 loop spans 17 amino acids. Germline lookup yields CDR1 LNHNV and CDR2 YYDKDF (reference sequence). The V and J ends lost 9 bases and 8 bases, in that order; junction bases with no gene match: 17. The CDR3 spells CATTRGQGAGRGDTIYF. DNA for the CDR3: TGTGCCACTACAAGGGGACAGGGGGCAGGGAGAGGAGACACCATATATTTT.

The genes are TRBV6-4 and TRBJ2-1; either TRBD1 or TRBD2 may fit D (7 bases each). The CDR3 has 15 residues. Germline CDR1 and CDR2: MRHNA and SNTAGT. Trimming cost V 5 bases and J 3 bases, with 14 bases left between them. The CDR3 reads CASSKAGGGYNEQFF. As DNA, the CDR3 is TGTGCCAGCAGTAAAGCAGGGGGGGGCTACAATGAGCAGTTCTTC.

The chain employs TRBV6-2 or TRBV6-3 and TRBJ2-6, with D possibly matching TRBD1 (5 bases). The germline V gene encodes CDR1 MNHEY and CDR2 SVGEGT. The CDR3 loop spans 15 amino acids. Trimming took 5 bases from V and 0 from J, leaving 8 bases between them. The CDR3 coding sequence is TGTGCCAGCAGTAGACAGATCTCTGGGGCCAACGTCCTGACTTTC. Its protein product is CASSRQISGANVLTF.

The chain couples TRBV7-3 to TRBJ2-7; the D gene is possibly TRBD1 (6 bases). Looked up from germline, CDR1 is SGHTA and CDR2 is FQGTGA. The CDR3 sequence is 14 residues long. V shed 6 bases and J shed 0 bases, with 12 bases lying between them. Here the CDR3 DNA reads TGTGCCAGCAGTTCCGGGACAAACTCCTACGAGCAGTACTTC. Residues: CASSSGTNSYEQYF.

This clone showed up just once. V and J are TRBV7-9 and TRBJ1-2, with TRBD1 identical over 9 bases. V was clipped by 2 bases and J by 1 base; unmatched bases: 2. The CDR3 has 15 residues. Germline V gene lookup returns CDR1 SEHNR and CDR2 FQNEAQ (reference sequence). CDR3 amino acids: CASSLMTGGNYGYTF. DNA for the CDR3: TGTGCCAGCAGCTTAATGACAGGGGGTAACTATGGCTACACCTTC. The full variable domain, completed using reference TRBV7-9 and TRBJ1-2, is DTGVSQNPRHKITKRGQNVTFRCDPISEHNRLYWYRQTLGQGPEFLTYFQNEAQLEKSRLLSDRFSAERPKGSFSTLEIQRTEQGDSAMYLCASSLMTGGNYGYTFGSGTRLTVV.

The V and J genes are TRBV6-1 and TRBJ2-5; 8 bases are shared with TRBD1. The junction had 11 bases not matched to a gene; V was cut back by 6 bases and J by 8 bases. Germline values: CDR1 MNHNS, CDR2 SASEGT. The CDR3 contains 14 residues. In DNA, the CDR3 is TGTGCCAGCAGACAGACCGGGACAGGTCACACCCAGTACTTC. Its translation is CASRQTGTGHTQYF.

This sequence joins TRBV12-3 or TRBV12-4 and TRBJ1-4; D gene uncertain. CDR3 length: 13 residues. Trimming removed 6 bases at V and 5 bases at J, with 10 bases between. For the CDR3, the DNA is TGTGCCAGCAGGACTAGAATAAATGAAAAACTGTTTTTT. Translated, it gives CASRTRINEKLFF.

This clone showed up just once. This rearrangement joins TRBV6-6 to TRBJ2-5; a possible D gene is TRBD1 (6 bases). Germline assignment: CDR1 MNHNY and CDR2 SVGAGI (reference sequence). Trimming stripped 6 bases from V and 2 bases from J, with 16 bases between. The CDR3 contains 15 residues. In nucleotides, the CDR3 is TGTGCCAGCAGCTACCTTGGGGGCATACAAGAGACCCAGTACTTC. Amino acid sequence: CASSYLGGIQETQYF.

This clone is a singleton in its sample. The CDR3 here is CASSHVTGGFYEQYF. CDR3 nucleotide sequence: TGTGCCAGCAGCCACGTGACAGGGGGTTTCTACGAGCAGTACTTC. V and J are TRBV14 and TRBJ2-7; 9 bases agree with TRBD1. The V gene end was trimmed by 3 bases and the J gene end by 3 bases; junction bases not matched to a gene: 6. CDR1 and CDR2 from the germline V gene are SGHDN and FVKESK. The CDR3 covers 15 residues.

The chain has TRBV20-1 and TRBJ1-1; D gene unclear. The V gene's germline CDR1 is DFQATT and CDR2 SNEGSKA (reference sequence). Trimming pared 0 bases from V and 1 base from J, leaving 0 bases between. CDR3 length: 11 residues. The DNA of the CDR3 is TGCAGTGCTAGAGAGAACACTGAAGCTTTCTTT. Translating gives CSARENTEAFF.

The genes are TRBV6-5 and TRBJ1-4; no firm D call. The CDR3 is 15 residues long. Germline-derived CDR1 and CDR2 are MNHEY and SVGAGI. Trimming took 2 bases from V and 7 from J, leaving 14 bases between them. The CDR3 region has the DNA TGTGCCAGCAGTTACGGCGGGCGGATCGGTGAAAAACTGTTTTTT. This translates into CASSYGGRIGEKLFF.

The rearrangement uses TRBV6-5 and TRBJ1-1; possibly TRBD1 for D (6 bases). With 0 bases removed from V and 8 bases from J, the gap between germline ends came to 13 bases. CDR1 and CDR2 (germline): MNHEY, SVGAGI. The CDR3 runs 14 residues. CDR3 nucleotide sequence: TGTGCCAGCAGTTACTCCGGAACTCAGGGGGAAGCTTTCTTT. This gives the protein CASSYSGTQGEAFF.

V usage is TRBV5-1 and J usage is TRBJ2-1; 8 bases are shared with TRBD1. V lost 3 bases and J lost 6; bases outside the gene matches: 2. The CDR3 consists of 13 residues. Germline V gives CDR1 SGHRS, CDR2 YFSETQ. CDR3: CASSSQGANEQFF. In DNA form, the CDR3 reads TGCGCCAGCAGCTCTCAGGGGGCCAATGAGCAGTTCTTC.

The CDR3 DNA reads TGTGCCAGCAGTATTCTTGGGGTTGAGACCCAGTACTTC. This sequence encodes CASSILGVETQYF. The chain joins TRBV2 to TRBJ2-5; D gene uncertain. V lost 5 bases to trimming and J lost 5 bases, with 12 bases between them. Per germline, CDR1 SNHLY and CDR2 FYNNEI. The CDR3 spans 13 residues.